This entry concerns a single T cell receptor (beta chain). This clonotype was picked up many times. It has no known antigen specificity. The record has no base qualities; no much larger clone is one base away. The time point label for this specimen denotes: newly diagnosed GD, antithyroid drugs for less than 3 months. For both TCR sequencing and RNA sequencing, RNA was extracted from PBMCs using TRIzol. The diagnosis of Graves' disease was made according to American Thyroid Association guidelines. Recruitment of patients was carried out at an endocrinology department in Xi'an, China. From each patient, 7.5 to 10 milliliters of peripheral blood was collected into an EDTA anticoagulant tube. PBMCs were isolated by Ficoll Paque Plus density gradient separation without further T cell sorting. An Agilent 2100 Bioanalyzer and agarose gel were used to check RNA quality, and a NanoDrop 2000 was used to measure RNA concentration.

This entry comes from a study of regulatory T cells in long-lasting Graves disease (TCRdb year 2021). Broadly, across the study: Antithyroid drugs had been taken for less than 3 months by newly diagnosed Graves' disease patients. Patients with persistent Graves' disease were compared with patients with newly diagnosed Graves' disease using TCR sequencing and RNA sequencing of peripheral blood. The study was conducted in China and was registered as a clinical trial. A total of roughly 35 samples underwent TCR sequencing, from about 13 patients with persistent Graves' disease and 20 patients with newly diagnosed Graves' disease. Broader findings and caveats from the paper: Patients with persistent disease shared more public clonotypes (approximately 2,500) than newly diagnosed patients did (966). Sequencing and analysis were limited to the TCR beta chain. TRBV28, TRBJ1-2 and TRBJ2-5 were preferentially used in persistent disease, while TRBV20-1 and TRBJ2-1 were favored in newly diagnosed disease. The authors acknowledged the small sample size as a limitation that may reduce accuracy. Because the primary lesion, thyroid tissue, could not be accessed, the study looked at peripheral blood alone. Compared with newly diagnosed patients, persistent Graves' disease patients had lower TCR Shannon entropy and fewer highly expanded clones, which suggests clonal expansion.

CDR1 and CDR2 (SGHRS, YFSETQ) derive from the germline V gene. The cysteine opens and the phenylalanine closes a CDR3 of 14 amino acids. The sequence is cut down to CDR3 DNA, 42 bases in frame from base 1. V was cut back by 4 bases and J by 3 bases, leaving a gap of 14 bases between them. The method behind the library was multiplex PCR. Instrument on record: Illumina HiSeq 4000. iRepertoire HTBI primers and Arm-PCR amplification of CDR3 regions were used to construct TCR beta libraries. PCR products were gel purified before sequencing. The paper's processing steps were these. Across samples, 60 to 70 TRBV and approximately 15 TRBJ segments were identified and used for gene usage analysis of CDR3 amino acid clonotypes. COPE and FqMerger were used to merge filtered high-quality paired reads into contigs. BLAST was used to align contigs to IMGT TRBV, TRBD and TRBJ reference genes, and CDR3 was defined according to IMGT. Any clonotype with a frequency above 0.1% was classified as a highly expanded clone. Shannon entropy served as the measure of repertoire diversity, while the Gini coefficient captured V-J evenness. Clonotypes shared by more than one individual were considered public. Starting from the raw public reads, TCRdb applied fastp trimming at Q25, assembled clones with MiXCR and retained in-frame beta chains. Rows are combined by CDR3 protein, so each entry shows the most common genes and DNA. TCRdb assigned the V and J calls; the authors' analysis was not used. The sample table shows 680,000 or so distinct CDR3 sequences, and 15% to 20% are seen once. The ten largest clones capture 18% of the sample.

This same sample was also part of a study on T cells in Graves' hyperthyroidism and ophthalmopathy. As noted in the second study: A patient counted as having stable Graves' hyperthyroidism if no progression to ophthalmopathy occurred over 18 months of follow-up. The hyperthyroidism patients were between 18 and 65 years old and newly diagnosed, with a disease duration of less than 2 months. Patients with uncontrolled infections, other autoimmune diseases, pregnancy or lactation were excluded. Diagnoses relied on clinical symptoms, serum thyroxine and TRAb, thyroid ultrasound and orbital computed tomography. For the first round of RT-PCR on the TCR CDR3, the HTBI primer set was used together with the Qiagen OneStep RT-PCR kit. Most expanded thyroid clonotypes (frequency above 0.001) were also found in blood, which suggests that blood repertoires may mirror thyroid immune responses. Ophthalmopathy was separated from stable hyperthyroidism by a 13 V-J signature model, with just over 85% sensitivity and about 81% specificity obtained in cross-validation and 80%/75% obtained in testing. In validation, the model predicted progression to ophthalmopathy with just under 71% sensitivity and 72% to 85% specificity, a median of around six months before onset. TCR V-J signatures able to tell the groups apart were searched for in a discovery cohort of around 95 patients, of whom fewer than 45 had Graves' ophthalmopathy and about 60 had stable Graves' hyperthyroidism. Prospective prediction of ophthalmopathy was tested in an independent validation cohort of under 20 hyperthyroidism patients and 15 to 17 patients who later progressed to ophthalmopathy. For training and testing, the roughly 93 patients in the discovery cohort were randomly divided in a 7:3 ratio. In addition, the study compared T-cell repertoires in thyroid tissue and in blood from several Graves' hyperthyroidism patients. Following sampling, methimazole starting at 30 mg daily was given to hyperthyroidism patients, and high-dose intravenous methylprednisolone was given to ophthalmopathy patients. Libraries were constructed in a second round of multiplex PCR, after which size selection and purification were carried out. Sequencing of the libraries was done on an Illumina HiSeq2000 using paired-end 100 bp reads. Raw data were processed with SOAPnuke, discarding reads with adapters, uncalled bases, mean Phred below 15, or no exact constant-primer or identifier match. High-quality paired reads were merged using COPE v1.2.5, and each unique nucleotide sequence was defined as a clonotype. MiTCR v1.1 was used to align clonotypes to the IMGT TRBV, TRBD and TRBJ reference segments. The analysis included only V-J combinations with a frequency above 0.0001, which together covered over 98% of the repertoires. A TCS score was defined as the ratio of F50 (clonal expansion) to E x V (chaos), with BLOSUM62-based TCRdist applied between CDR3 peptides within each V-J. Welch's t-statistics and random forest reduced roughly 530 V-J features to 13, which were used in a naive Bayes classifier (R e1071). Sample size was not statistically predetermined, and investigators were not blinded to group allocation. The paper reports TCR Vbeta CDR3 sequencing of some 140 peripheral blood samples: under 45 ophthalmopathy, around 80 hyperthyroidism and roughly 17 progressor patients.

The chain joins TRBV5-1 to TRBJ2-7; too little of a D gene remains to name it. The material was peripheral blood mononuclear cells (PBMCs), obtained at new diagnosis, from a patient treated with antithyroid drugs. The clonotype was recovered from a woman in her twenties or thirties with Graves disease. Donor details come from another sample of the same person, matched by shared clones. The DNA sequence follows: TGCGCCAGCAGCCCGCGGACGCCTAGCTACGAGCAGTACTTC. It is translated as CASSPRTPSYEQYF. Full variable domain (CDR3 extended with the reference TRBV5-1 and TRBJ2-7 proteins): KAGVTQTPRYLIKTRGQQVTLSCSPISGHRSVSWYQQTPGQGLQFLFEYFSETQRNKGNFPGRFSGRQFSNSRSEMNVSTLELGDSALYLCASSPRTPSYEQYFGPGTRLTVT.